This entry concerns a single TCR beta chain. Its target antigen remains unknown. Per-base qualities were not stored, and no clone one base away is much larger. TCRbeta CDR3 regions were amplified from genomic DNA by means of the immunoSEQ Assay, a bias-controlled multiplex PCR. On the authors' methods: The number of nucleated cells in each sample was estimated by amplification of reference gene primers within the assay. To quantify the absolute abundance of each unique TCRbeta CDR3 rearrangement, sequence reads were collapsed and filtered. For each sample, productive Simpson clonality was calculated as the square root of Simpson's diversity index over productive rearrangements. In TCRdb, the immuneACCESS table is reduced to in-frame sequences with V and J assigned. These tables do not hold every clone; where another copy was compared, an unresolved V gene accounts for under half, and the others remain unexplained. That table is the source of V, J and clone size, and D and trimming were worked out from the DNA. This sample lists 200,000 to 250,000 clones; about nine tenths were detected once. The ten largest account for roughly 2.4% of the sample.

As encoded in the germline V gene, CDR1 is SGDLS while CDR2 is YYNGEE. The CDR3, cysteine through phenylalanine, is 15 amino acids long. Of the read, only the CDR3 DNA is kept; its 45 bases are in frame from base 1. Germline trimming amounts to 3 bases on V and 5 bases on J, with 7 as the count of junction bases outside the gene matches. These data come from a study of blood T cell repertoires in COVID-19 (dated by TCRdb to about 2020). Some background on the complete study: Samples covering the acute and convalescent phases of COVID-19 were provided by collaborators in the United States, Italy and Spain. The material from the prospective study consisted of cDNA or gDNA derived from T cells, B-cell-depleted T cells, or PBMCs. Deeply sampled blood TCRbeta repertoires from subjects exposed to, actively infected with, or recovered from COVID-19 were included in the dataset. A freely available public database, intended as a resource for researchers studying the immune response to SARS-CoV-2, is where the repertoires were released. Samples came from the ongoing ImmuneRACE study (first 160 participants) plus 1,254 subjects from 6 global collaborators. The sample metadata nearly always contained a de-identified subject ID, COVID-19 status, age in years and sex. Where available, HLA class I and class II types were taken from metadata supplied by the sample provider and were not determined by assay-based typing.

Each collaborating institution followed its own protocols to collect whole blood in K2EDTA tubes. For TCRbeta analysis, collaborators shipped samples as frozen whole blood, isolated PBMCs, or DNA extracted from either of those sample types. Results and caveats for the whole study, not just this receptor: How much clinical and demographic metadata was included differed by source and by participant, and the metadata was provided uncurated.

Input material: peripheral blood. This sequence originates from a woman in her forties or fifties with acute or convalescent COVID-19. The sequence is built from TRBV9 and TRBJ2-2, and TRBD1 matches 7 of the central bases. CDR3 reads: CASSGDRVLTGELFF. The nucleotides are TGTGCCAGCAGCGGAGACAGGGTCCTGACCGGGGAGCTGTTTTTT.